This T cell receptor beta chain was sequenced in a study of regulatory T cells in long-lasting Graves disease. Points from the study as a whole: Favored usage of TRBV28, TRBJ1-2 and TRBJ2-5 was recorded in persistent disease.

Time point here: newly diagnosed GD, antithyroid drugs for less than 3 months. PBMCs were the source of the RNA used for TCR sequencing. The table lists this clonotype with many counts. No antigen is known for it. With iRepertoire HTBI primers and Arm-PCR of CDR3 regions, TCR beta libraries were built. TCRdb passed the multiplex PCR reads through MiXCR, listing each CDR3 protein once. The table shows roughly 500,000 distinct CDR3 sequences, with approximately 12% occurring only once. The germline V gene encodes CDR1 SQVTM and CDR2 ANQGSEA. This CDR3 comprises 14 residues. Trimming pared 4 bases from V and 4 bases from J, leaving 15 bases between. This sample was also put to use in a study of T cells in Graves' hyperthyroidism and ophthalmopathy. From that paper: Absent ophthalmopathy progression within 18 months defined stable Graves' hyperthyroidism. Uncontrolled infection, other autoimmune disease, pregnancy or lactation led to exclusion. The HTBI primer set served for first-round RT-PCR of the TCR CDR3.

The source of this sequence is a woman in her 30s with Graves disease. The chain uses TRBV29-1 and TRBJ2-3; possibly TRBD1 for D (5 bases). Source: peripheral blood mononuclear cells (PBMCs), taken at new diagnosis, from a patient treated with antithyroid drugs. Here the CDR3 DNA reads TGCAGCGTTGCCCTTGGGGCCTATCCAGATACGCAGTATTTT. It codes for CSVALGAYPDTQYF.